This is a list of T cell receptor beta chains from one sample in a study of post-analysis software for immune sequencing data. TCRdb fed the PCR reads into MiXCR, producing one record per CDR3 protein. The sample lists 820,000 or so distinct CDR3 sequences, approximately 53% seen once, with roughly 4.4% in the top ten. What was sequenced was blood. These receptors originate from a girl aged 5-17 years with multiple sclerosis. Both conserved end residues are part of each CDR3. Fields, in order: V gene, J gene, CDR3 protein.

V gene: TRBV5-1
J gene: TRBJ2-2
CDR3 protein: CASSPGLAGGTANTGELFF

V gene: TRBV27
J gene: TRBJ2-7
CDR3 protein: CASSLKGRAYEQYF

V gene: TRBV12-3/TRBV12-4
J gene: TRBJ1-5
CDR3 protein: CASSSEDPHGNQPQHF

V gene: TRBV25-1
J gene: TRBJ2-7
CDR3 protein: CASSYRGHSYEQYF

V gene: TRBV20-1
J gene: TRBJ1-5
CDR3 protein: CSARVGGQPQHF

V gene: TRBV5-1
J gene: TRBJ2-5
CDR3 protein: CASSLRGGPWETQYF

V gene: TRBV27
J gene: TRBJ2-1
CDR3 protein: CASNLAGAYNEQFF

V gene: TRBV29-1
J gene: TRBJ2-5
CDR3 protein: CSVEEPDRGLGEQYF

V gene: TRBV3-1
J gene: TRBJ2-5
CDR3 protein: CASSQEVVQETQYF

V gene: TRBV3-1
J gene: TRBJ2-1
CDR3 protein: CASNQDQGSYNEQFF

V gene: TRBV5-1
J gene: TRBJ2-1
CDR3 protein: CASSLGLAGGPYNEQFF

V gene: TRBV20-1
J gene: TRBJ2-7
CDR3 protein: CSGRESYEQYF

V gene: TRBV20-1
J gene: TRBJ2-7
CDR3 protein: CSARDGGISYEQYF

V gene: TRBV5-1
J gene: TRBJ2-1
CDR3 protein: CASSLVLSTYNEQFF

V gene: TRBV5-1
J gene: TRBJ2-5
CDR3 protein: CATRMEPQFQETQYF

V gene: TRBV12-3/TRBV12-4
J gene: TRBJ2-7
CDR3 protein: CASSPRETEQYF

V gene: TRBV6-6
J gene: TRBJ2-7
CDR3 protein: CASSYGPVSSYEQYF

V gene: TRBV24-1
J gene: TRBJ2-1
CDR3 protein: CATGGQGDNEQFF

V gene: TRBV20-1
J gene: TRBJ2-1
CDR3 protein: CSAEGAAKNNEQFF

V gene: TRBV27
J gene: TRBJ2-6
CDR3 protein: CASSLKGRAGANVLTF

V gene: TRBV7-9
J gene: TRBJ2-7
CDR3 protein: CASSTRDVAYEQYF

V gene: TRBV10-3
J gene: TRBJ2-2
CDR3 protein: CATGASYETQYFGPGTGELFF

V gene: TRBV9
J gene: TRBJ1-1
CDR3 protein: CASSEGVGPGTEAFF

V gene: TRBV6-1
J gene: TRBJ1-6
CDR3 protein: CASIPTGSSPLHF

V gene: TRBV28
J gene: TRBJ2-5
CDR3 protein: CASSLGSLEQETQYF

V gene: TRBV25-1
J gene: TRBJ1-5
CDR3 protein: CASSAGGASNQPQHF

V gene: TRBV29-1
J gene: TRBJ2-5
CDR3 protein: CSVAGGRESWRGETQYF

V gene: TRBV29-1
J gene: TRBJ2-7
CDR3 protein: CSVEIAGGHEQYF

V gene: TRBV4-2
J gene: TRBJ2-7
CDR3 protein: CASSQDRASGGYEQYF

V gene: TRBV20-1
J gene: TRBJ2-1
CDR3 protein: CSARPGIRSYNEQFF

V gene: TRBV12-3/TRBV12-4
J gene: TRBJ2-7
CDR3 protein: CASSPGLPYEQYF

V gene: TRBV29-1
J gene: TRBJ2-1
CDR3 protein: CSVDRANIMSSYNEQFF

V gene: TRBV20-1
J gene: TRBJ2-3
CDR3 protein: CSARGTANTDTQYF

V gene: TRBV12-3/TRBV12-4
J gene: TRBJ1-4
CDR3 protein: CASSFRENEKLFF

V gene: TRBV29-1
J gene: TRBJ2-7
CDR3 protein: CSVEALRGTSAIYEQYF

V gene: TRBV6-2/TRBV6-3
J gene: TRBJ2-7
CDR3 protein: CASTVAGASYEQYF

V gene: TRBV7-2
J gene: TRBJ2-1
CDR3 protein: CASSGRGKAGNEQFF

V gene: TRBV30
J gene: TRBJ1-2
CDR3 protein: CAFLIGGYTF

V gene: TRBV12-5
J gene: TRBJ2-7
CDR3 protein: CASGPPRQGGSYEQYF

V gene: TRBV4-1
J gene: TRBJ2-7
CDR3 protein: CASSPRSGNYEQYF

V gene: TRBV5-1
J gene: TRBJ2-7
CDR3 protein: CASSLLLREEQYF

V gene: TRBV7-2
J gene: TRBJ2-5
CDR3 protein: CASSRDGSYGEQYF

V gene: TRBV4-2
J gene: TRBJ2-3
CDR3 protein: CASSQEGAGSDTQYF

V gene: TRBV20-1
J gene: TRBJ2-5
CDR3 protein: CSAATGLAGTQYF

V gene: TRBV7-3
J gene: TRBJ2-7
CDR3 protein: CASSLQPFYEQYF

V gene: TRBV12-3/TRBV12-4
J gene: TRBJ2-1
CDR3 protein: CASTWLAGVSSEQFF

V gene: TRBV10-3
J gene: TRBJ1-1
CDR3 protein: CAIRAGTGGRNTEAFF

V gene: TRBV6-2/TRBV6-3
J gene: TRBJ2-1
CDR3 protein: CASSPNSGRGDNEQFF

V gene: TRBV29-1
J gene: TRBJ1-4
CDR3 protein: CSVGGNEKLFF

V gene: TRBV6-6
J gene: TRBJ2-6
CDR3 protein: CASSFTGQHSGANVLTF

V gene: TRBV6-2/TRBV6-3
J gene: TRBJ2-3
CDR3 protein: CASTWTSATDTQYF

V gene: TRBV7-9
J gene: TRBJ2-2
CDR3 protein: CASSAGELFF

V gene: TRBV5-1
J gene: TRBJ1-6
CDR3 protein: CASSEGGNSPLHF

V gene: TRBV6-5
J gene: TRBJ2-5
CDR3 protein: CASRPILLAGRETQYF

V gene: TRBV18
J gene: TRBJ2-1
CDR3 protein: CASSPRGTSGRNEQFF